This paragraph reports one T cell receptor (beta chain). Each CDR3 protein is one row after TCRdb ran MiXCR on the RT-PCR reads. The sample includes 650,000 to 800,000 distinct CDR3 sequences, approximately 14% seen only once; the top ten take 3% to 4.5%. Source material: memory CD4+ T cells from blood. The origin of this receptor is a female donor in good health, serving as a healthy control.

CDR3 sequence reads: CSATTGGEKLFF. DNA for the CDR3: TGCAGTGCTACAACAGGGGGAGAAAAACTGTTTTTT. This chain links TRBV20-1 with TRBJ1-4, with 8 bases fitting TRBD1. The CDR3 totals 12 residues. The germline V gene encodes CDR1 DFQATT and CDR2 SNEGSKA (reference sequence). The V segment lost 4 bases and the J segment 8 bases; nucleotides outside the gene matches: 3.